This T cell receptor beta chain was identified during a study of PD-1 blockade in classical Hodgkin lymphoma. As for the study in general: Patients were treated with nivolumab at 3 mg/kg, and this was given intravenously every 2 weeks. Whole-study results and caveats: TCR diversity in CD4+, not CD8+, cells rose significantly by C4D1. Baseline diversity resembling that of newly diagnosed patients was seen in complete responders.

Remarks on this clone: The target antigen is unknown.

V was pared by 4 bases and J by 4 bases, with 16 bases between. This CDR3 is 16 amino acids long. From germline, CDR1 is SNHLY and CDR2 FYNNEI. Sequencing was performed with immunoSEQ multiplex PCR; in TCRdb, only in-frame clones are kept and a portion is missing. This sample has around 30,000 clones, with about 82% found just once. Stated time point: cycle 4 day 1 (C4D1), after five to seven weeks of nivolumab. After autologous stem cell transplantation all patients relapsed, and prior brentuximab vedotin exposure differed between cohorts. This TCR was recovered from a human donor with classical Hodgkin lymphoma. Source: peripheral blood mononuclear cells (PBMCs), taken before the fourth cycle of nivolumab. J is TRBJ2-2 and V is TRBV2; D is perhaps TRBD1 (5 bases). The CDR3 sequence is CASSVHQPGATGELFF. In DNA, the CDR3 is TGTGCCAGCAGTGTTCACCAACCTGGGGCCACCGGGGAGCTGTTTTTT. The full variable domain, its missing parts supplied by reference TRBV2 and TRBJ2-2, is EPEVTQTPSHQVTQMGQEVILRCVPISNHLYFYWYRQILGQKVEFLVSFYNNEISEKSEIFDDQFSVERPDGSNFTLKIRSTKLEDSAMYFCASSVHQPGATGELFFGEGSRLTVL.